This T cell receptor beta chain was sequenced in a study of blood T cell repertoires in COVID-19 (dated by TCRdb to 2019 to 2021). In the study overall: Samples covering the acute and convalescent phases of COVID-19 were provided by collaborators in the United States, Italy and Spain. The samples were drawn from two sources: the first 160 participants of the ongoing ImmuneRACE study, and 1,000 to 1,500 subjects contributed by 6 global collaborators. Subjects who had been exposed to COVID-19, were actively infected with it, or had recovered from it provided the deeply sampled blood TCRbeta repertoires that made up the dataset. The prospective study material was composed of cDNA or gDNA derived from T cells, B-cell-depleted T cells, or PBMCs. HLA class I and class II types, where available, came from metadata supplied by the sample provider rather than from assay-based typing. The repertoires were released in a freely available public database meant as a resource for research on the immune response to SARS-CoV-2. The sample metadata nearly always contained a de-identified subject ID, COVID-19 status, age in years and sex. Results the study describes overall, beyond this receptor: The quantity of clinical and demographic metadata differed by source and by participant and was supplied without curation.

The immunoSEQ Assay, a bias-controlled multiplex PCR, was used to amplify TCRbeta CDR3 regions from genomic DNA. In the paper's pipeline: The number of nucleated cells in each sample was estimated from the amplification of reference gene primers within the assay. To quantify the absolute abundance of each unique TCRbeta CDR3 rearrangement, sequence reads were collapsed and filtered. For each sample, productive Simpson clonality was calculated by taking the square root of Simpson's diversity index across productive rearrangements. TCRdb provides this immuneACCESS table in a form limited to in-frame rearrangements. Some clones are lacking; in checked studies, under half of them reflect an unresolved V gene, and why the rest are absent is not known. V and J calls and clone size are copied from that table; D and trimming were computed from the DNA. This sample lists around 81,000 clones; 85% were detected once. The top ten constitute 3.4% of the sample.

With regard to this clone: The clone's antigen remains unknown. No per-base quality is available; no much larger clone lies one base away.

Whole blood was collected in K2EDTA tubes by collaborating institutions according to the institutions' own protocols. For TCRbeta analysis, collaborator samples were shipped as frozen whole blood, as isolated PBMCs, or as DNA extracted from either sample type. Trimming takes 0 bases from V and 2 bases from J, and the germline ends sit 7 bases apart. The germline V gene (reference sequence) provides CDR1 MNHEY and CDR2 SMNVEV. The cysteine opens and the phenylalanine closes a CDR3 of 15 amino acids. The entry retains the CDR3 DNA only, 45 bases that are in frame from base 1. Sample: peripheral blood. In this chain, TRBV27 is recombined with TRBJ1-4; a tentative D match to TRBD1 spans 6 bases. This TCR was recovered from a man aged 45 to 65 with acute or convalescent COVID-19. The DNA sequence is TGTGCCAGCAGTTTATCGGGGGCGACTAATGAAAAACTGTTTTTT. The translation is CASSLSGATNEKLFF.